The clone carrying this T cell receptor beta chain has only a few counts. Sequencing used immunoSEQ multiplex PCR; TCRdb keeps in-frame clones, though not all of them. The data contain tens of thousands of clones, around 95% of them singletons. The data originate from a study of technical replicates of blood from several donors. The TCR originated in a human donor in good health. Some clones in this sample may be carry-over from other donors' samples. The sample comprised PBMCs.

CDR3 nucleotide sequence: TGTGCCAGCAGCCGGGGAGTTACCTATAATTCACCCCTCCACTTT. Protein: CASSRGVTYNSPLHF. The chain recombines TRBV5-4 with TRBJ1-6; no clear D gene. Trimming cost V 4 bases and J 2 bases, with 10 bases left between them. Germline V CDR1 and CDR2: SGHNT, YYREEE (reference sequence). This CDR3 is built from 15 residues.